The 3 T cell receptor beta chains reported below all come from one sample, sequenced in a study of T cell responses to AZD1222 COVID-19 vaccine. The protocol was immunoSEQ multiplex PCR, while the TCRdb copy is restricted to in-frame clones and leaves out a portion. The repertoire has roughly 150,000 clones, approximately 93% of them found once; the top ten carry 1% to 1.5%. The sequencing here drew on peripheral blood, taken 28 days after the second AZD1222 dose. These receptors all come from an adult who received the AZD1222 COVID-19 vaccine.

The V and J genes are TRBV7-6 and TRBJ1-1; perhaps TRBD1 as D (6 bases). There are 15 residues in the CDR3. Germline loops: CDR1 SGHVS, CDR2 FNYEAQ. Trimming pared 6 bases from V and 5 bases from J, leaving 19 bases between. In DNA, the CDR3 is TGTGCCAGCAGACCCGAGGGGGGCGCGGGGACTGAAGCTTTCTTT. As protein: CASRPEGGAGTEAFF. The full variable domain, in which reference TRBV7-6 and TRBJ1-1 provide the parts outside the CDR3, is GAGVSQSPRYKVTKRGQDVALRCDPISGHVSLYWYRQALGQGPEFLTYFNYEAQQDKSGLPNDRFSAERPEGSISTLTIQRTEQRDSAMYRCASRPEGGAGTEAFFGQGTRLTVV.

The chain carries TRBV7-2 and TRBJ2-2; D gene unclear. The V gene lost 5 bases and the J gene lost 7 bases, with 11 bases spanning the gap. This CDR3 spans 13 amino acids. The V gene's germline CDR1 is SGHTA and CDR2 FQGNSA. CDR3 in amino acids: CASSPNLGGELFF. The DNA of the CDR3 is TGTGCCAGCAGCCCCAACCTGGGCGGGGAGCTGTTTTTT.

V and J are TRBV5-1 and TRBJ1-1, with 7 nucleotides matching TRBD1. J lost 3 bases, V lost 3 bases, and 5 bases had no gene match. Germline V gives CDR1 SGHRS, CDR2 YFSETQ. This CDR3 contains 14 residues. The CDR3 spells CASSSGDRDTEAFF. DNA of the CDR3: TGCGCCAGCAGCTCCGGCGACAGGGACACTGAAGCTTTCTTT.